What follows are 32 T cell receptor beta chains derived from one specimen sequenced in a study of blood T cell repertoires in COVID-19 (TCRdb year 2020). Libraries were constructed by the immunoSEQ multiplex PCR assay. Not all clones reach the TCRdb copy of this immuneACCESS table, which keeps in-frame sequences only. Checked studies attribute under half of the gap to unresolved V genes and leave the rest unexplained. The sample table shows roughly 120,000 clones, and 90% are seen once. The top ten hold less than 2% of the sample. Input material: peripheral blood. The receptors derive from a human donor with active COVID-19. The donor label of this sample is uncertain.

CDR3 sequence (DNA): TGCAGCGCTATTGGACTATCATCCGGGGAGCTGTTTTTT. The encoded protein is CSAIGLSSGELFF. The V call is TRBV29-1, the J call TRBJ2-2, with a possible D match to TRBD2 (6 bases). The CDR3 covers 13 residues. Between the trimmed V and J ends, which lost 7 bases and 6 bases, there was a span of 15 bases. The germline V gene encodes CDR1 SQVTM and CDR2 ANQGSEA.

The V gene is TRBV18, the J gene TRBJ2-2; 7 bases fit TRBD1. This CDR3 region has 16 residues. V dropped 3 bases and J dropped 0; count of bases not matched to a gene: 4. Looked up from germline, CDR1 is KGHSH and CDR2 is LQKENI. The CDR3 region is CASSPSGGTNTGELFF. The CDR3 nucleotides read TGTGCCAGCTCACCCTCAGGGGGTACGAACACCGGGGAGCTGTTTTTT. The whole variable domain, remainder taken from reference TRBV18 and TRBJ2-2, is NAGVMQNPRHLVRRRGQEARLRCSPMKGHSHVYWYRQLPEEGLKFMVYLQKENIIDESGMPKERFSAEFPKEGPSILRIQQVVRGDSAAYFCASSPSGGTNTGELFFGEGSRLTVL.

This clone appeared a single time. The rearrangement uses TRBV7-2 and TRBJ2-3; 8 nucleotides line up with TRBD2. The CDR3 totals 14 residues. Germline lookup yields CDR1 SGHTA and CDR2 FQGNSA. After removal of 3 bases from V and 7 bases from J, the junction contained 6 bases not matched to a gene. The CDR3 protein is CASSFGLAWNTQYF. The CDR3 DNA reads TGTGCCAGCAGCTTCGGACTAGCCTGGAATACGCAGTATTTT.

The gene calls are TRBV25-1 and TRBJ2-1; TRBD1 matches 8 bases. This CDR3 comprises 15 residues. The germline gives CDR1 MGHDK, CDR2 SYGVNS. Germline trimming cut 2 bases from V and 1 base from J; bases unmatched to any gene: 1. The CDR3 DNA reads TGTGCCAGCAGTGAACAGGGGGCTTCCTACAATGAGCAGTTCTTC. Protein sequence: CASSEQGASYNEQFF.

This clone has just one count. The gene calls are TRBV3-1 (or the pseudogene TRBV3-2) and TRBJ2-3; possibly TRBD1 for D (5 bases). V gave up 0 bases and J gave up 3 bases, with 10 bases separating them. From germline, CDR1 is LGHDT and CDR2 YNNKEL (reference sequence). The CDR3 has 15 residues. This chain's CDR3 is CASSQDRGQTDTQYF. The CDR3 bases are TGTGCCAGCAGCCAAGATAGGGGCCAGACAGATACGCAGTATTTT.

The V gene is TRBV2, the J gene TRBJ2-7; the match to TRBD1 covers 9 bases. The germline V gene encodes CDR1 SNHLY and CDR2 FYNNEI. V shed 5 bases, J shed 3 bases, and the junction held 5 bases outside the gene matches. The CDR3 consists of 14 residues. Here the CDR3 DNA reads TGTGCCAGCAGTTCCGGGACAGGGTACTACGAGCAGTACTTC. Protein: CASSSGTGYYEQYF.

The V and J genes are TRBV14 and TRBJ1-2, with no clear D. Germline CDR1 and CDR2: SGHDN and FVKESK. V was trimmed by 6 bases and J by 6 bases, leaving 14 bases between them. This CDR3 spans 13 amino acids. Here the CDR3 reads CASSSTGYHGYTF. CDR3 nucleotides: TGTGCCAGCAGTTCCACGGGGTACCATGGCTACACCTTC.

The V call is TRBV6-6, the J call TRBJ1-1; TRBD1 aligns across 10 bases. The CDR3 has 16 amino acids. V was pared by 5 bases and J by 5 bases, with 11 bases of the junction left unmatched. Germline-derived CDR1 and CDR2 are MNHNY and SVGAGI (reference sequence). CDR3 bases: TGTGCCAGCAGTGGTGACAGGGGGCTTGTTGATACTGAAGCTTTCTTT. Residues: CASSGDRGLVDTEAFF.

This clone was observed once. The chain couples TRBV4-2 to TRBJ2-5; a possible D gene is TRBD2 (5 bases). The CDR3 runs 16 residues. The V end was cut by 4 bases, the J end by 5 bases, with 20 bases between. The germline V gene has CDR1 LGHNA and CDR2 YNFKEQ. The CDR3, as DNA: TGTGCCAGCAGCCCTAAAAAAGCGTCCGGGGAGGAGACCCAGTACTTC. This translates into CASSPKKASGEETQYF.

The chain couples TRBV9 to TRBJ1-1; D gene unclear. V lost 2 bases to trimming and J lost 5 bases, with 16 bases between them. The CDR3 is 15 residues long. Germline lookup yields CDR1 SGDLS and CDR2 YYNGEE. CDR3 loop: CASSVEPGGNTEAFF. CDR3 nucleotides: TGTGCCAGCAGCGTCGAGCCGGGAGGGAATACTGAAGCTTTCTTT.

This chain uses TRBV19 with TRBJ2-7, with D possibly matching TRBD1 (6 bases). V was cut by 6 bases and J by 2 bases, with 17 bases left in between. The CDR3 totals 15 residues. The germline gives CDR1 LNHDA, CDR2 SQIVND (reference sequence). The CDR3 here is CASRSGQRPPYEQYF. The CDR3 DNA sequence: TGTGCCAGTAGGTCCGGACAGAGGCCCCCCTACGAGCAGTACTTC.

The J gene is TRBJ1-2, the V gene TRBV5-4; no clear D gene. This CDR3 has 16 amino acids. V was cut by 4 bases and J by 6 bases, with 22 bases left in between. In germline, CDR1 is SGHNT, CDR2 YYREEE (reference sequence). CDR3 region: CASSQNFGRVRDGYTF. CDR3 DNA: TGTGCCAGCAGCCAAAACTTCGGTCGGGTTCGGGATGGCTACACCTTC.

The chain links TRBV29-1 to TRBJ2-5; 12 positions match TRBD1. V was clipped by 7 bases and J by 1 base; unmatched bases: 10. This CDR3 is 16 amino acids long. CDR1 and CDR2 (germline): SQVTM, ANQGSEA. CDR3 DNA sequence: TGCAGCGCCGGGACAGGGGGCGCATTCACCCAAGAGACCCAGTACTTC. Its translation is CSAGTGGAFTQETQYF.

The chain recombines TRBV9 with TRBJ2-1; 9 bases fit TRBD2. V lost 0 bases and J lost 6; bases outside the gene matches: 7. Germline V gene sequence: CDR1 SGDLS, CDR2 YYNGEE. The CDR3 is 16 amino acids. CDR3 region: CASSVVGGGAGNEQFF. The CDR3, as DNA: TGTGCCAGCAGCGTAGTAGGCGGGGGGGCTGGCAATGAGCAGTTCTTC.

The rearrangement joins TRBV7-2 to TRBJ1-4; D ambiguous. The ends were cut back, 2 bases at V and 9 bases at J, with 13 bases in the middle. The CDR3 length is 14 residues. Germline V gives CDR1 SGHTA, CDR2 FQGNSA. CDR3 DNA: TGTGCCAGCAGCTTAATGCAGGAATCGAAAAAACTGTTTTTT. It codes for CASSLMQESKKLFF. Combining the CDR3 with reference TRBV7-2 and TRBJ1-4 gives the whole variable domain GAGVSQSPSNKVTEKGKDVELRCDPISGHTALYWYRQSLGQGLEFLIYFQGNSAPDKSGLPSDRFSAERTGGSVSTLTIQRTQQEDSAVYLCASSLMQESKKLFFGSGTQLSVL.

This rearrangement joins TRBV5-5 to TRBJ2-1; 8 bases match TRBD1. The CDR3 sequence is 13 residues long. Germline V gene lookup returns CDR1 SGHKS and CDR2 YYEKEE (reference sequence). V lost 4 bases to trimming and J lost 12 bases; unmatched junction nucleotides: 9. The CDR3 spells CASSSGQGFMQFF. DNA of the CDR3: TGTGCCAGCAGCAGTGGACAGGGCTTTATGCAGTTCTTC.

The chain employs TRBV4-3 and TRBJ2-7; the D gene is possibly TRBD1 (6 bases). The ends were cut back, 5 bases at V and 4 bases at J, with 18 bases in the middle. The CDR3 runs to 15 residues. Germline V gene lookup returns CDR1 LGHNA and CDR2 YSLEER. The CDR3: CASSYHRDTIYEQYF. The DNA of the CDR3 is TGCGCCAGCAGCTACCACCGGGACACGATATACGAGCAGTACTTC.

This CDR3 reads CASSQDSNYGYTF. In nucleotides, the CDR3 is TGTGCCAGCAGCCAGGACAGTAACTATGGCTACACCTTC. J is TRBJ1-2 and V is TRBV3-1 (or the pseudogene TRBV3-2); D perhaps matches TRBD1 (6 bases). The V gene lost 3 bases and the J gene lost 1 base, with 6 bases spanning the gap. Germline CDR1 is LGHDT and CDR2 is YNNKEL (reference sequence). The CDR3 consists of 13 residues.

The rearrangement links TRBV5-6 to TRBJ2-1, with unresolved D. Deletions cut 6 bases from V and 0 bases from J, with 16 bases between. Germline V gene data show CDR1 as SGHDT and CDR2 as YYEEEE. The CDR3 is made up of 16 amino acids. This chain's CDR3 is CASTVGPPSSYNEQFF. The DNA for the CDR3 is TGTGCCAGCACCGTTGGCCCTCCCAGCTCCTACAATGAGCAGTTCTTC.

J is TRBJ1-5 and V is TRBV19; TRBD1 might be the D (5 bases). The germline V gene has CDR1 LNHDA and CDR2 SQIVND (reference sequence). The CDR3 is made up of 14 amino acids. The V end was cut by 3 bases, the J end by 2 bases, with 8 bases between. Here the CDR3 reads CASSIRGGNQPQHF. The CDR3 region has the DNA TGTGCCAGTAGTATCCGGGGGGGCAATCAGCCCCAGCATTTT.

The chain employs TRBV4-3 and TRBJ1-6; D gene ambiguous. Per germline, CDR1 LGHNA and CDR2 YSLEER. This CDR3 is 15 amino acids long. The V end was cut by 4 bases, the J end by 0 bases, with 7 bases between. Here the CDR3 reads CASSPGSSYNSPLHF. CDR3 nucleotides: TGCGCCAGCAGCCCCGGGAGCTCCTATAATTCACCCCTCCACTTT.

CDR3 DNA sequence: TGTGCCAGTAGTACCGGCCGAGCGGGGGCAACCTACAATGAGCAGTTCTTC. Translation: CASSTGRAGATYNEQFF. The chain is built from TRBV19 and TRBJ2-1; 8 positions agree with TRBD2. Germline trimming cut 4 bases from V and 2 bases from J; bases unmatched to any gene: 10. This CDR3 contains 17 residues. CDR1 and CDR2 (germline): LNHDA, SQIVND (reference sequence). Supplemented by reference TRBV19 and TRBJ2-1, the full variable domain reads DGGITQSPKYLFRKEGQNVTLSCEQNLNHDAMYWYRQDPGQGLRLIYYSQIVNDFQKGDIAEGYSVSREKKESFPLTVTSAQKNPTAFYLCASSTGRAGATYNEQFFGPGTRLTVL.

J is TRBJ1-5 and V is TRBV6-2 or TRBV6-3; D not certain. This CDR3 is built from 15 residues. The germline gives CDR1 MNHEY, CDR2 SVGEGT. V lost 3 bases, J lost 6 bases, and 15 bases lay in between. CDR3 coding DNA: TGTGCCAGCAGTTATGTGAGGGTTATTGTTCAGCCCCAGCATTTT. Amino acid sequence: CASSYVRVIVQPQHF.

The gene calls are TRBV19 and TRBJ1-1, with 7 bases matching TRBD1. The CDR3 is 14 residues long. Looked up from germline, CDR1 is LNHDA and CDR2 is SQIVND (reference sequence). The V segment lost 7 bases and the J segment 0 bases; nucleotides outside the gene matches: 5. CDR3 nucleotide sequence: TGTGCCAGTACTATGACAGGGATGAACACTGAAGCTTTCTTT. Encoded protein: CASTMTGMNTEAFF.

The V call is TRBV9, the J call TRBJ1-2; D is unclear. Trimming took 0 bases from V and 3 from J, leaving 12 bases between them. The CDR3 consists of 15 residues. CDR1 and CDR2 from the germline V gene are SGDLS and YYNGEE. CDR3 nucleotide sequence: TGTGCCAGCAGCGTAGCGGGCCGCGGGGACTATGGCTACACCTTC. Its protein is CASSVAGRGDYGYTF.

The chain links TRBV19 to TRBJ1-1; 8 bases align to TRBD1. V trimming: 5 bases; J trimming: 7 bases; junction bases outside the gene matches: 12. Germline assignment: CDR1 LNHDA and CDR2 SQIVND (reference sequence). The length of the CDR3 is 15 residues. The DNA for the CDR3 is TGTGCCAGTAGTTACCGACAGGGGATTTTTGGTGAAGCTTTCTTT. It translates to CASSYRQGIFGEAFF.

The genes are TRBV2 and TRBJ1-4, with D possibly being TRBD1 (5 bases). The CDR3 is 16 amino acids. The germline V gene encodes CDR1 SNHLY and CDR2 FYNNEI. V gave up 9 bases and J gave up 10 bases, with 27 bases separating them. The CDR3 is CARELLGPTQRGKLFF. The CDR3, as DNA: TGTGCCAGGGAGTTGCTTGGGCCCACCCAAAGGGGAAAACTGTTTTTT.

The rearrangement links TRBV27 to TRBJ1-2; 7 bases fit TRBD1. V lost 6 bases, J lost 3 bases, and 4 bases stayed unmatched. The CDR3 has 13 amino acids. Germline values: CDR1 MNHEY, CDR2 SMNVEV (reference sequence). CDR3 protein: CASSVGTDYGYTF. In nucleotides, the CDR3 is TGTGCCAGCAGCGTTGGGACAGACTATGGCTACACCTTC.

This chain connects TRBV6-5 to TRBJ1-1, with D tentatively TRBD1 (5 bases). The CDR3 contains 14 residues. Germline V gene data show CDR1 as MNHEY and CDR2 as SVGAGI. V was trimmed by 2 bases and J by 5 bases, leaving 12 bases between them. The CDR3 DNA reads TGTGCCAGCAGTTACCTACGGGAGGGGACTGAAGCTTTCTTT. Translating gives CASSYLREGTEAFF.

This clone was observed a handful of times. This chain uses TRBV7-9 with TRBJ2-2; 8 nucleotides align to TRBD2. Germline V CDR1 and CDR2: SEHNR, FQNEAQ (reference sequence). V lost 3 bases, J lost 2 bases, and 2 bases stayed unmatched. The CDR3 contains 15 residues. The CDR3 region has the DNA TGTGCCAGCAGCTTGGCGGGGGGCAACACCGGGGAGCTGTTTTTT. Its translation: CASSLAGGNTGELFF.

This chain uses TRBV7-2 with TRBJ2-3; 9 bases match TRBD2. The CDR3 has 15 residues. V dropped 1 base and J dropped 4; count of bases not matched to a gene: 3. From germline, CDR1 is SGHTA and CDR2 FQGNSA. The CDR3 loop is CASSLEIAGADTQYF. CDR3 sequence (DNA): TGTGCCAGCAGCTTAGAGATAGCGGGGGCAGATACGCAGTATTTT.

V gene TRBV29-1 combines with J gene TRBJ2-7; 9 nucleotides line up with TRBD2. V shed 5 bases and J 7 bases; nucleotides not matched to a gene: 9. CDR1 is SQVTM, CDR2 ANQGSEA, per germline. CDR3 length: 13 residues. In DNA, the CDR3 is TGCAGCGTTCAAAGGAGCCTAGCGGGGGAGCAGTACTTC. Translating gives CSVQRSLAGEQYF.